Below are 19 T cell receptor beta chains sequenced from a single sample in a study of blood T cell repertoires in COVID-19. The data were produced by immunoSEQ multiplex PCR, yet TCRdb's version contains in-frame clones alone and is incomplete. The sample shows 250,000 or so clones, approximately 85% of them seen only once. Sample: PBMCs or T cells enriched from blood (not recorded which). The source of these receptors is a woman in her forties or fifties who had recovered from COVID-19.

The J gene is TRBJ2-1, the V gene TRBV27; 10 nucleotides line up with TRBD2. The CDR3 is 15 residues long. With 2 bases clipped from V and 4 bases from J, the junction kept 2 bases outside the gene matches. CDR1 is MNHEY and CDR2 is SMNVEV in the germline V gene (reference sequence). The CDR3 is CASSLGLAEYNEQFF. The CDR3 DNA sequence: TGTGCCAGCAGTTTAGGACTAGCGGAATACAATGAGCAGTTCTTC.

The chain has TRBV14 and TRBJ2-1, with D possibly being TRBD2 (5 bases). CDR1 is SGHDN, CDR2 FVKESK, per germline. Trimming left V 0 bases short and J 5 bases short, with 17 bases between. The CDR3 has 17 residues. The CDR3 here is CASSQELNPRRHNEQFF. In DNA, the CDR3 is TGTGCCAGCAGCCAAGAGTTGAACCCTCGGAGGCACAATGAGCAGTTCTTC.

The V gene is TRBV6-1, the J gene TRBJ2-1; 12 bases are a match to TRBD2. CDR3 size: 18 residues. Germline V CDR1 and CDR2: MNHNS, SASEGT. The V gene end was trimmed by 1 base and the J gene end by 8 bases; junction bases not matched to a gene: 12. Here the CDR3 DNA reads TGTGCCAGCAGTGAAGAGGAGTTGCACGGACTAGCGGGATATGAGCAGTTCTTC. The encoded protein is CASSEEELHGLAGYEQFF.

For the CDR3, the DNA is TGTGCCTGCTCGTTACAGGGGCCTATGAACACTGAAGCTTTCTTT. Translated: CACSLQGPMNTEAFF. The V call is TRBV10-3, the J call TRBJ1-1, with 7 bases lining up with TRBD1. V lost 11 bases to trimming and J lost 0 bases; unmatched junction nucleotides: 12. The CDR3 length is 15 residues. CDR1 and CDR2 (germline): ENHRY, SYGVKD.

This chain joins TRBV7-9 and TRBJ1-4, with TRBD1 as a possible D gene (6 bases). The CDR3 totals 13 residues. Germline lookup yields CDR1 SEHNR and CDR2 FQNEAQ (reference sequence). Trimming removed 5 bases from V and 5 bases from J, with 9 bases in between. The CDR3 DNA follows: TGTGCCAGCAGCCCTCAGGGGAATGAAAAACTGTTTTTT. Protein sequence: CASSPQGNEKLFF.

The J gene is TRBJ2-3, the V gene TRBV27; TRBD1 matches at 9 bases. Per the germline V gene, CDR1 is MNHEY and CDR2 is SMNVEV (reference sequence). Unmatched junction bases numbered 6, after V lost 3 bases and J lost 2 bases. The CDR3 totals 16 residues. CDR3 DNA sequence: TGTGCCAGCAGTTTTGGAGGACAGGGGAACACAGATACGCAGTATTTT. Translation gives CASSFGGQGNTDTQYF.

The V call is TRBV3-1 (or the pseudogene TRBV3-2), the J call TRBJ2-2; 13 bases match TRBD2. Germline CDR1 reads LGHDT; CDR2 reads YNNKEL (reference sequence). The V segment lost 5 bases and the J segment 0 bases; nucleotides outside the gene matches: 9. The CDR3 has 19 residues. This CDR3 reads CASSVRPTSGRPNTGELFF. The DNA for the CDR3 is TGTGCCAGCAGCGTACGCCCGACTAGCGGGAGGCCGAACACCGGGGAGCTGTTTTTT.

This chain links TRBV12-3 or TRBV12-4 with TRBJ1-6; no definite D call. The ends were cut back, 0 bases at V and 6 bases at J, with 3 bases in the middle. The CDR3 extends over 13 amino acids. The CDR3 is CASSLASNSPLHF. The CDR3 region has the DNA TGTGCCAGCAGTTTAGCCAGTAATTCACCCCTCCACTTT.

The rearrangement uses TRBV6-2 or TRBV6-3 and TRBJ2-5; 9 nucleotides agree with TRBD2. The length of the CDR3 is 16 residues. The V gene end was trimmed by 5 bases and the J gene end by 6 bases; junction bases not matched to a gene: 13. Per the germline V gene, CDR1 is MNHEY and CDR2 is SVGEGT. The CDR3 reads CASSISSSGRSQTQYF. The DNA of the CDR3 is TGTGCCAGCAGTATCTCTTCGAGCGGGAGGTCGCAGACCCAGTACTTC.

The chain combines TRBV6-5 with TRBJ1-3, with 9 bases lining up with TRBD1. J was trimmed by 0 bases and V by 8 bases; bases with no gene match: 5. This CDR3 region has 15 residues. Germline values: CDR1 MNHEY, CDR2 SVGAGI. The CDR3 loop reads CASASTGGSGNTIYF. The CDR3 DNA follows: TGTGCCAGCGCATCGACAGGGGGCTCTGGAAACACCATATATTTT.

This chain uses TRBV18 with TRBJ2-2, with D maybe TRBD2 (5 bases). The V gene's germline CDR1 is KGHSH and CDR2 LQKENI. The CDR3 has 16 amino acids. V gave up 3 bases and J gave up 4 bases, with 15 bases separating them. The CDR3 region is CASSPLADGSTGELFF. CDR3 in DNA: TGTGCCAGCTCACCCCTCGCCGATGGGAGCACCGGGGAGCTGTTTTTT.

The V call is TRBV5-5, the J call TRBJ2-7; TRBD1 agrees at 7 bases. The CDR3 sequence is 13 residues long. Per germline, CDR1 SGHKS and CDR2 YYEKEE (reference sequence). Trimming cost V 0 bases and J 6 bases; bases outside gene matches: 3. In DNA form, the CDR3 reads TGTGCCAGCAGCTTGGGACAGGGAAGCGAGCAGTACTTC. Translation: CASSLGQGSEQYF.

The chain uses TRBV29-1 and TRBJ1-1; D remains ambiguous. The CDR3 is 11 amino acids. The germline V gene encodes CDR1 SQVTM and CDR2 ANQGSEA. V lost 6 bases to trimming and J lost 3 bases, with 8 bases between them. Here the CDR3 reads CSVPGYTEAFF. The DNA for the CDR3 is TGCAGCGTCCCGGGGTACACTGAAGCTTTCTTT.

This clone was detected once. The rearrangement joins TRBV3-1 (or the pseudogene TRBV3-2) to TRBJ1-6, with 7 positions matching TRBD1. V shed 3 bases, J shed 6 bases, and the junction held 5 bases outside the gene matches. Germline V gene data show CDR1 as LGHDT and CDR2 as YNNKEL (reference sequence). The CDR3 runs 15 residues. The CDR3 sequence: CASSHGTVSNSPLHF. CDR3 DNA: TGTGCCAGCAGCCACGGGACAGTTTCTAATTCACCCCTCCACTTT.

The chain employs TRBV7-8 and TRBJ2-1, with 8 positions matching TRBD2. Trimming at V came to 5 bases and at J to 0 bases, leaving 6 bases not matched to a gene. CDR3 length equals 16 residues. In germline, CDR1 is SGHVS, CDR2 FQNEAQ. CDR3 bases: TGTGCCAGCAGCGGCACTAGCGGACGCTCCTACAATGAGCAGTTCTTC. Translated, it gives CASSGTSGRSYNEQFF.

This rearrangement joins TRBV10-3 to TRBJ2-7, with 10 bases aligning to TRBD2. J gave up 0 bases and V 6 bases, and 11 bases lay outside the gene matches. Germline V gene sequence: CDR1 ENHRY, CDR2 SYGVKD. The CDR3 extends over 17 amino acids. The CDR3 region is CAISPGLALGHSYEQYF. The CDR3 DNA reads as TGTGCCATCAGCCCGGGACTAGCGCTAGGCCACTCCTACGAGCAGTACTTC.

V and J are TRBV10-3 and TRBJ2-6, with a possible D match to TRBD1 (5 bases). The CDR3 has 15 residues. V lost 4 bases and J lost 0, with 7 bases in between. Germline V gene sequence: CDR1 ENHRY, CDR2 SYGVKD. The CDR3 nucleotides read TGTGCCATCAGTGGACAGATCTCTGGGGCCAACGTCCTGACTTTC. The encoded protein is CAISGQISGANVLTF.

In DNA, the CDR3 is TGTGCCAGCAGCCCGGACATGAGCAAGGGCACTGAAGCTTTCTTT. This codes for CASSPDMSKGTEAFF. The chain uses TRBV16 and TRBJ1-1; D possibly corresponds to TRBD1 (5 bases). The length of the CDR3 is 15 residues. The V and J ends lost 4 bases and 4 bases respectively, with 16 bases between them. The germline V gene has CDR1 KGHSY and CDR2 FQNENV.

The V and J genes are TRBV19 and TRBJ1-1; no firm D call. The CDR3 runs 10 residues. CDR1 LNHDA and CDR2 SQIVND come from the germline V gene (reference sequence). The V end lost 8 bases, the J end lost 4 bases, and 5 bases lay between the germline ends. CDR3 loop: CASFSTEAFF. CDR3 DNA sequence: TGTGCCAGTTTTAGCACTGAAGCTTTCTTT. The complete variable domain, with remaining parts taken from reference TRBV19 and TRBJ1-1, reads DGGITQSPKYLFRKEGQNVTLSCEQNLNHDAMYWYRQDPGQGLRLIYYSQIVNDFQKGDIAEGYSVSREKKESFPLTVTSAQKNPTAFYLCASFSTEAFFGQGTRLTVV.